This entry lists 19 T cell receptor beta chains sequenced from one sample in a study of T cell responses to AZD1222 COVID-19 vaccine. Profiling relied on immunoSEQ multiplex PCR, and the TCRdb table lists in-frame clones only, not all of them. Counted here are roughly 120,000 clones, approximately 90% occurring once; the ten biggest clones make up around 8.2%. The input for sequencing was peripheral blood, taken 28 days after the second AZD1222 dose. The receptors originated from an adult who received the AZD1222 COVID-19 vaccine.

The V call is TRBV11-2, the J call TRBJ2-5; TRBD2 agrees at 10 bases. Germline V CDR1 and CDR2: SGHAT, FQNNGV. The CDR3 runs 17 residues. J lost 1 base, V lost 5 bases, and 10 bases had no gene match. Written as DNA, the CDR3 is TGTGCCAGCAGCACAGGCCGGACTAGCGGTTCCCAAGAGACCCAGTACTTC. It yields the protein CASSTGRTSGSQETQYF.

V gene TRBV28 combines with J gene TRBJ1-1, with 7 bases fitting TRBD1. The germline CDR1 and CDR2 sequences are MDHEN and SYDVKM. J lost 0 bases, V lost 5 bases, and 6 bases had no gene match. This CDR3 has 15 amino acids. For the CDR3, the DNA is TGTGCCAGCAGTAAAGGGACAGCCTTGAACACTGAAGCTTTCTTT. Translation gives CASSKGTALNTEAFF. Filled out from reference TRBV28 and TRBJ1-1, the complete variable domain reads DVKVTQSSRYLVKRTGEKVFLECVQDMDHENMFWYRQDPGLGLRLIYFSYDVKMKEKGDIPEGYSVSREKKERFSLILESASTNQTSMYLCASSKGTALNTEAFFGQGTRLTVV.

V and J are TRBV5-1 and TRBJ1-5; 7 positions agree with TRBD1. V dropped 0 bases and J dropped 7; count of bases not matched to a gene: 7. Germline V gene lookup returns CDR1 SGHRS and CDR2 YFSETQ. The CDR3 has 15 amino acids. CDR3 bases: TGCGCCAGCAGCTTGGAGGGGGACAGCCGGCAGCCCCAGCATTTT. Protein: CASSLEGDSRQPQHF.

The chain joins TRBV29-1 to TRBJ1-2; D gene ambiguous. The CDR3 runs 12 residues. The V end was cut by 7 bases, the J end by 4 bases, with 13 bases between. Germline V CDR1 and CDR2: SQVTM, ANQGSEA. CDR3 amino acids: CSATWEPYGYTF. The DNA of the CDR3 is TGCAGCGCCACCTGGGAGCCCTATGGCTACACCTTC.

V and J are TRBV10-2 and TRBJ2-2; TRBD2 matches 10 bases. Germline lookup yields CDR1 WSHSY and CDR2 SAAADI. The J segment lost 5 bases and the V segment lost 8 bases, leaving 2 bases of the junction unmatched. This CDR3 is built from 13 residues. The CDR3 sequence: CASGGLATGELFF. DNA for the CDR3: TGCGCCAGCGGGGGACTAGCGACCGGGGAGCTGTTTTTT.

This chain uses TRBV6-6 with TRBJ1-1; D not certain. Trimming shortened V by 6 bases and J by 10 bases, and 15 bases separated the two germline ends. The CDR3 consists of 12 residues. Germline V gene lookup returns CDR1 MNHNY and CDR2 SVGAGI (reference sequence). In DNA, the CDR3 is TGTGCCAGCAGCACCCCCCGAGACGGAGCTTTCTTT. This encodes CASSTPRDGAFF.

The V and J genes are TRBV19 and TRBJ2-7, with D possibly matching TRBD1 (8 bases). This CDR3 is built from 15 residues. V was cut by 3 bases and J by 0 bases, with 12 bases left in between. Germline V gene sequence: CDR1 LNHDA, CDR2 SQIVND (reference sequence). The CDR3 protein is CASSINRGGSYEQYF. DNA for the CDR3: TGTGCCAGTAGTATCAACAGGGGGGGCTCCTACGAGCAGTACTTC.

This clone was counted a few times. The gene calls are TRBV6-4 and TRBJ2-1; D tentatively reads TRBD1 or TRBD2 (6 bases each). The germline V and J ends were trimmed by 0 bases and 6 bases, with 18 bases remaining between them. The CDR3 loop spans 17 amino acids. CDR1 and CDR2 (germline): MRHNA, SNTAGT. The CDR3: CASSDSSRGVTVNEQFF. Here the CDR3 DNA reads TGTGCCAGCAGTGACTCGAGTAGGGGGGTTACGGTCAATGAGCAGTTCTTC.

This chain uses TRBV5-1 with TRBJ2-7; 7 bases are shared with TRBD1. The V segment lost 0 bases and the J segment 3 bases; nucleotides outside the gene matches: 9. This CDR3 comprises 16 residues. Germline assignment: CDR1 SGHRS and CDR2 YFSETQ. The CDR3 nucleotides are TGCGCCAGCAGCTTGGGGTCCAACAGGGGTGGCTACGAGCAGTACTTC. Its protein product is CASSLGSNRGGYEQYF.

The gene calls are TRBV10-3 and TRBJ1-2; TRBD1 aligns across 9 bases. CDR3 length: 12 residues. In germline, CDR1 is ENHRY, CDR2 SYGVKD. With V trimmed by 7 bases and J by 8 bases, 5 bases remained unmatched. The CDR3 region is CAITEGQGGYTF. The CDR3 region has the DNA TGTGCCATCACCGAAGGACAGGGGGGCTACACCTTC.

The chain's CDR3 is CASSPFTDGGTDTQYF. Here the CDR3 DNA reads TGTGCCAGCTCACCATTTACGGACGGCGGCACAGATACGCAGTATTTT. This chain joins TRBV18 and TRBJ2-3; D is unclear. Trimming removed 2 bases at V and 1 base at J, with 13 bases between. CDR1 and CDR2 from the germline V gene are KGHSH and LQKENI. The CDR3 is made up of 16 amino acids. Full variable domain (remainder filled in from reference TRBV18 and TRBJ2-3): NAGVMQNPRHLVRRRGQEARLRCSPMKGHSHVYWYRQLPEEGLKFMVYLQKENIIDESGMPKERFSAEFPKEGPSILRIQQVVRGDSAAYFCASSPFTDGGTDTQYFGPGTRLTVL.

The V and J genes are TRBV25-1 and TRBJ2-7; possible D gene TRBD1, 5 bases. CDR3 length: 12 residues. Germline V gives CDR1 MGHDK, CDR2 SYGVNS. With 2 bases removed from V and 10 bases from J, the gap between germline ends came to 12 bases. CDR3 nucleotides: TGTGCCAGCAGTGAAAGTAGGGGATACCAGTACTTC. Translating gives CASSESRGYQYF.

The chain is built from TRBV4-1 and TRBJ2-7, with 15 bases matching TRBD2. V was pared by 3 bases and J by 0 bases, with 3 bases of the junction left unmatched. The CDR3 spans 17 residues. CDR1 is MGHRA and CDR2 is YSYEKL in the germline V gene. Here the CDR3 reads CASSHGTSGGNSYEQYF. The CDR3 DNA sequence: TGCGCCAGCAGCCACGGGACTAGCGGGGGGAACTCCTACGAGCAGTACTTC.

The gene calls are TRBV20-1 and TRBJ1-2; D is ambiguous. CDR3 length: 11 amino acids. Trimming cost V 5 bases and J 1 base, with 5 bases left between them. Looked up from germline, CDR1 is DFQATT and CDR2 is SNEGSKA (reference sequence). DNA of the CDR3: TGCAGTGCTCCAGATAACTATGGCTACACCTTC. It encodes CSAPDNYGYTF.

To note about this clone: One end of the junction does not line up with germline, which may come from a read error. The genes are TRBV7-7 and TRBJ2-1; D uncertain. The CDR3 is 13 residues long. The V gene's germline CDR1 is SSHAT and CDR2 FNYEAQ (reference sequence). CDR3 protein: CASSFGSANEQFF. CDR3 nucleotide sequence: TGTGCTAGCAGCTTTGGTTCGGCCAATGAGCAGTTCTTC.

The chain recombines TRBV3-1 (or the pseudogene TRBV3-2) with TRBJ2-5, with D perhaps given as TRBD1 or TRBD2 (6 bases each). The V end was cut by 1 base, the J end by 2 bases, with 17 bases between. The CDR3 has 17 residues. CDR1 and CDR2 from the germline V gene are LGHDT and YNNKEL (reference sequence). CDR3 nucleotide sequence: TGTGCCAGCAGCCAAGGGTTCGGGGGCTACTCTCAAGAGACCCAGTACTTC. This translates into CASSQGFGGYSQETQYF.

J is TRBJ1-2 and V is TRBV6-1; the D is unclear. The CDR3 loop spans 15 amino acids. V lost 3 bases to trimming and J lost 4 bases, with 15 bases between them. Germline CDR1 MNHNS, CDR2 SASEGT. CDR3 sequence: CASSERELAAYGYTF. CDR3 in DNA: TGTGCCAGCAGTGAGCGTGAGCTGGCGGCCTATGGCTACACCTTC.

CDR3 amino acids: CASSFSTGGLSSYEQYF. For the CDR3, the DNA is TGTGCCAGCAGTTTTTCGACAGGGGGCTTGAGCTCCTACGAGCAGTACTTC. V and J are TRBV28 and TRBJ2-7, with TRBD1 matching 10 bases. J gave up 0 bases and V 3 bases, and 8 bases lay outside the gene matches. The CDR3 is 17 amino acids. CDR1 MDHEN and CDR2 SYDVKM come from the germline V gene.

The chain has TRBV6-5 and TRBJ2-4, with TRBD1 identical over 9 bases. The germline gives CDR1 MNHEY, CDR2 SVGAGI. There are 13 residues in the CDR3. V dropped 6 bases and J dropped 9; count of bases not matched to a gene: 6. The CDR3 spells CASRPGQGIIQYF. The DNA of the CDR3 is TGTGCCAGCAGGCCGGGACAGGGAATCATTCAGTACTTC.